These 27 T cell receptor beta chains were all obtained from the same sample, sequenced in a study of CD8+CD57+ T cells in acquired aplastic anemia. The template for TCR beta VDJ and CDR3 sequence profiling was genomic DNA. A single record per CDR3 protein comes from TCRdb applying MiXCR to the reads. The sample lists around 200,000 distinct CDR3 sequences, around 63% occurring once. Whoever was chosen for sequencing had shown CD8+CD57+ cell expansion by flow cytometry. The sample comprised sorted CD4+, CD8+, or CD8+CD57+ T cells (not recorded which) from PBMCs. All receptors derive from a human donor with aplastic anemia.

This rearrangement joins TRBV24-1 to TRBJ2-7; D gene unclear. Germline V gene data show CDR1 as KGHDR and CDR2 as SFDVKD. The CDR3 sequence is 14 residues long. Trimming shortened V by 3 bases and J by 5 bases, and 13 bases separated the two germline ends. Written as DNA, the CDR3 is TGTGCCACCAGTGATCCCGCTAGTTCTAACGAGCAGTACTTC. Translated, it gives CATSDPASSNEQYF.

This chain joins TRBV20-1 and TRBJ1-1; a possible D gene is TRBD1 (6 bases). The V gene's germline CDR1 is DFQATT and CDR2 SNEGSKA (reference sequence). V lost 0 bases and J lost 2, with 13 bases in between. This CDR3 is built from 15 residues. As DNA, the CDR3 is TGCAGTGCTAGAGATACTTCAGGGGTCAACACTGAAGCTTTCTTT. Translation: CSARDTSGVNTEAFF.

As for this clonotype: A read error may be the cause here, since a much bigger clone is one base away. This sequence joins TRBV12-5 and TRBJ2-5; perhaps TRBD1 as D (5 bases). From germline, CDR1 is LGHNT and CDR2 FRNRAP. The CDR3 sequence is 14 residues long. DNA of the CDR3: TGTGCTAGTGGTTTAGGTAGGGGTTCAGAGGCCCAGTACTTC. It is translated as CASGLGRGSEAQYF.

The CDR3 region has the DNA TGTGCCAGCTCACCAGAAGGAGCAAGAGAGACCCAGTACTTC. Translation gives CASSPEGARETQYF. V and J are TRBV18 and TRBJ2-5; D is uncertain. This CDR3 has 14 residues. Germline V gene data show CDR1 as KGHSH and CDR2 as LQKENI. V lost 2 bases, J lost 4 bases, and 11 bases lay in between. Using reference TRBV18 and TRBJ2-5 for the parts outside the CDR3, the full variable domain is NAGVMQNPRHLVRRRGQEARLRCSPMKGHSHVYWYRQLPEEGLKFMVYLQKENIIDESGMPKERFSAEFPKEGPSILRIQQVVRGDSAAYFCASSPEGARETQYFGPGTRLLVL.

This chain joins TRBV19 and TRBJ1-4; a weak D match, TRBD1 (5 bases). This CDR3 has 14 residues. The germline V and J ends were trimmed by 5 bases and 8 bases, with 15 bases remaining between them. CDR1 is LNHDA, CDR2 SQIVND, per germline (reference sequence). The CDR3 DNA sequence: TGTGCCAGTAGTCTGGGTTCAGGGTCCGAAAAACTGTTTTTT. Translated: CASSLGSGSEKLFF.

The chain links TRBV29-1 to TRBJ2-1; D is ambiguous. CDR3 length: 9 amino acids. CDR1 is SQVTM, CDR2 ANQGSEA, per germline. The ends were cut back, 4 bases at V and 15 bases at J, with 10 bases in the middle. CDR3 region: CSVAHWPFF. CDR3 nucleotides: TGCAGCGTTGCCCACTGGCCGTTCTTC.

This chain joins TRBV20-1 and TRBJ1-2; no firm D call. Germline CDR1 and CDR2: DFQATT and SNEGSKA (reference sequence). The CDR3 length is 9 residues. With 6 bases removed from V and 10 bases from J, the gap between germline ends came to 9 bases. CDR3 sequence reads: CSATPFYTF. In DNA form, the CDR3 reads TGCAGTGCAACACCCTTCTACACCTTC.

This chain uses TRBV9 with TRBJ2-1; possible D gene TRBD2, 6 bases. Germline V gene sequence: CDR1 SGDLS, CDR2 YYNGEE. V was clipped by 4 bases and J by 8 bases, with 13 bases between them. The CDR3 length is 13 residues. The CDR3 coding sequence is TGTGCCAGCAGCTCCACGACGGGGGATGAGCAGTTCTTC. It translates to CASSSTTGDEQFF.

This sequence joins TRBV6-2 or TRBV6-3 and TRBJ2-5; 7 nucleotides line up with TRBD2. There are 14 residues in the CDR3. Trimming took 3 bases from V and 2 from J; bases not matched to a gene: 3. Germline V gene lookup returns CDR1 MNHEY and CDR2 SVGEGT. The CDR3, as DNA: TGTGCCAGCAGTTATTGGACTAGACAAGAGACCCAGTACTTC. It encodes CASSYWTRQETQYF.

The chain joins TRBV10-3 to TRBJ2-3; D is unclear. The CDR3 spans 14 residues. Between the trimmed V and J ends, which lost 1 base and 4 bases, there was a span of 9 bases. The germline CDR1 and CDR2 sequences are ENHRY and SYGVKD. The CDR3 spells CAISEWTQADTQYF. The CDR3 bases are TGTGCCATCAGTGAGTGGACCCAGGCAGATACGCAGTATTTT.

Notes on this clonotype: One end of the junction does not line up with germline, which may come from a read error. This chain uses TRBV7-9 with TRBJ1-6, with TRBD1 matching over 12 bases. Germline assignment: CDR1 SEHNR and CDR2 FQNEAQ (reference sequence). The CDR3 has 17 residues. CDR3 sequence (DNA): TGTGCCGGCAGCTTAGTGGGACAGGGGGCCAATAATTCACCCCTCCACTTT. Amino acids: CAGSLVGQGANNSPLHF.

This clonotype has a count of ten or more. The chain combines TRBV6-5 with TRBJ2-5, with TRBD1 identical over 7 bases. The CDR3 covers 15 residues. Germline CDR1 and CDR2: MNHEY and SVGAGI. Unmatched junction bases numbered 5, after V lost 4 bases and J lost 0 bases. The CDR3 region has the DNA TGTGCCAGCAGTTCTACGGGACAGTACCAAGAGACCCAGTACTTC. Translating gives CASSSTGQYQETQYF.

This sequence joins TRBV7-2 and TRBJ2-1; perhaps D is TRBD1 or TRBD2 (7 bases each). CDR3 length: 14 residues. Germline values: CDR1 SGHTA, CDR2 FQGNSA. V lost 5 bases, J lost 9 bases, and 17 bases lay in between. The CDR3, as DNA: TGTGCCAGCAGCGCTCTAGCGGCAGGGGGTGAGCAGTTCTTC. Translated, it gives CASSALAAGGEQFF.

V gene TRBV10-3 combines with J gene TRBJ1-5; D is perhaps TRBD1 (6 bases). The V end was cut by 7 bases, the J end by 3 bases, with 13 bases between. This CDR3 has 14 amino acids. Looked up from germline, CDR1 is ENHRY and CDR2 is SYGVKD. CDR3 sequence: CAIKGGDPNQPQHF. As DNA, the CDR3 is TGTGCCATCAAGGGGGGGGACCCCAATCAGCCCCAGCATTTT.

The chain links TRBV6-6 to TRBJ1-5, with 9 bases that match TRBD1. This CDR3 is 15 amino acids long. CDR1 is MNHNY, CDR2 SVGAGI, per germline (reference sequence). V was pared by 5 bases and J by 6 bases, with 8 bases of the junction left unmatched. The CDR3 region has the DNA TGTGCCAGCAGTGGCCGACAGGGGGGCGCTCAGCCCCAGCATTTT. Translation: CASSGRQGGAQPQHF.

Many counts were recorded for this clonotype. The gene calls are TRBV7-3 and TRBJ2-1, with 12 bases matching TRBD2. Germline lookup yields CDR1 SGHTA and CDR2 FQGTGA. J gave up 6 bases and V 1 base, and 7 bases lay outside the gene matches. The CDR3 length is 17 residues. The CDR3, as DNA: TGTGCCAGCAGCTTAAGGCTAGCGGGGGGGGCAATCAATGAGCAGTTCTTC. It codes for CASSLRLAGGAINEQFF. Full variable domain (rest looked up from reference TRBV7-3 and TRBJ2-1): GAGVSQTPSNKVTEKGKYVELRCDPISGHTALYWYRQSLGQGPEFLIYFQGTGAADDSGLPNDRFFAVRPEGSVSTLKIQRTERGDSAVYLCASSLRLAGGAINEQFFGPGTRLTVL.

The rearrangement joins TRBV7-8 to TRBJ1-1; the D gene is possibly TRBD1 (6 bases). The CDR3 consists of 16 residues. V dropped 0 bases and J dropped 5 bases, with 16 bases sitting between them. Germline CDR1 SGHVS, CDR2 FQNEAQ. This CDR3 reads CASSLAPNRVETEAFF. Here the CDR3 DNA reads TGTGCCAGCAGCTTAGCCCCCAACAGGGTGGAGACTGAAGCTTTCTTT.

The chain has TRBV15 and TRBJ1-5; possibly TRBD1 for D (6 bases). Germline CDR1 and CDR2: LNHNV and YYDKDF (reference sequence). Trimming left V 3 bases short and J 2 bases short, with 14 bases between. The CDR3 extends over 16 amino acids. CDR3 DNA sequence: TGTGCCACCAGCAGCGGGGGGCTATACGGCAATCAGCCCCAGCATTTT. This translates into CATSSGGLYGNQPQHF.

The CDR3, as DNA: TGCAGTGGCCCACTAGCGGGGAGGGAGACCCAGTACTTC. Amino acid sequence: CSGPLAGRETQYF. This sequence joins TRBV20-1 and TRBJ2-5; 10 nucleotides match TRBD2. With V trimmed by 7 bases and J by 5 bases, 7 bases remained unmatched. CDR1 and CDR2 (germline): DFQATT, SNEGSKA (reference sequence). The CDR3 has 13 amino acids.

This rearrangement joins TRBV12-3 or TRBV12-4 to TRBJ2-7; possibly TRBD1 or TRBD2 for D (6 bases each). V was cut by 5 bases and J by 4 bases, with 15 bases left in between. The CDR3 is 14 residues long. CDR3 DNA: TGTGCCAGCAGTCCCACGGGGGCGCATTACGAGCAGTACTTC. Residues: CASSPTGAHYEQYF.

The chain has TRBV15 and TRBJ1-1, with D possibly matching TRBD1 (5 bases). The CDR3 runs to 13 residues. V gave up 0 bases and J gave up 4 bases, with 6 bases separating them. CDR1 and CDR2 (germline): LNHNV, YYDKDF (reference sequence). The CDR3 loop is CATSREGGTEAFF. The CDR3 nucleotides are TGTGCCACCAGCAGAGAGGGGGGCACTGAAGCTTTCTTT. The full variable domain, rest sourced from reference TRBV15 and TRBJ1-1, is DAMVIQNPRYQVTQFGKPVTLSCSQTLNHNVMYWYQQKSSQAPKLLFHYYDKDFNNEADTPDNFQSRRPNTSFCFLDIRSPGLGDTAMYLCATSREGGTEAFFGQGTRLTVV.

A few counts support this clonotype. This sequence joins TRBV12-3 or TRBV12-4 and TRBJ2-3; possibly TRBD2 for D (5 bases). The CDR3 is 14 amino acids. V was trimmed by 6 bases and J by 7 bases, leaving 17 bases between them. The CDR3 DNA is TGTGCCAGCAGCCGGACTGTTACTCCCAATACGCAGTATTTT. The encoded protein is CASSRTVTPNTQYF.

This sequence joins TRBV6-1 and TRBJ1-4; D gene unclear. V gave up 4 bases and J gave up 8 bases, with 11 bases separating them. This CDR3 contains 13 residues. Per germline, CDR1 MNHNS and CDR2 SASEGT. CDR3 region: CASSAAEPEKLFF. The CDR3 nucleotides are TGTGCCAGCAGTGCTGCCGAACCCGAAAAACTGTTTTTT.

J is TRBJ2-2 and V is TRBV5-1; perhaps TRBD1 as D (5 bases). Per the germline V gene, CDR1 is SGHRS and CDR2 is YFSETQ. The CDR3 loop spans 11 amino acids. V was shortened by 3 bases and J by 8 bases, with 5 bases between the two germline ends. CDR3 nucleotide sequence: TGCGCCAGCAGCTGGACAGGGGAGCTGTTTTTT. Translation gives CASSWTGELFF. The full variable domain, completed using reference TRBV5-1 and TRBJ2-2, is KAGVTQTPRYLIKTRGQQVTLSCSPISGHRSVSWYQQTPGQGLQFLFEYFSETQRNKGNFPGRFSGRQFSNSRSEMNVSTLELGDSALYLCASSWTGELFFGEGSRLTVL.

The CDR3 sequence is CASTPTTGEAFF. As DNA, the CDR3 is TGTGCCAGCACTCCAACGACAGGGGAGGCTTTCTTT. This rearrangement joins TRBV27 to TRBJ1-1, with 8 bases lining up with TRBD1. CDR3 length: 12 amino acids. The V gene's germline CDR1 is MNHEY and CDR2 SMNVEV (reference sequence). Trimming removed 7 bases from V and 11 bases from J; junction bases left unmatched: 9.

With regard to this clonotype: The junction and the germline gene differ at one end; a read error may be behind it. The chain employs TRBV13 and TRBJ2-6; D is undetermined. Germline CDR1 is PRHDT and CDR2 is FYEKMQ (reference sequence). The CDR3 consists of 17 residues. For the CDR3, the DNA is TGCGCCAGCAGCTCCTTTCCGACGACCACTGGGGCCAACGTCCTGACTTTC. Protein product: CASSSFPTTTGANVLTF.

The chain couples TRBV19 to TRBJ2-7; 13 bases agree with TRBD2. The CDR3 has 17 residues. Trimming took 6 bases from V and 4 from J; bases not matched to a gene: 12. The germline V gene has CDR1 LNHDA and CDR2 SQIVND (reference sequence). CDR3 DNA sequence: TGTGCCAGTAGCCCTCCTCTTCGACTAGCGGGGGGATACGAGCAGTACTTC. Translated, it gives CASSPPLRLAGGYEQYF.